Included here is one TCR beta chain sequence, with context. Its target is not known. This sample is drawn from a study of radiotherapy plus CTLA-4 blockade in lung cancer. Study summary: Objective response rate was more than 15%; disease control rate, about 28%. General study points: Researchers report tumor-derived TCR clones expanding in blood after radiotherapy plus ipilimumab.

Generated by immunoSEQ multiplex PCR, the TCRdb table keeps only in-frame clones and is missing some. The data contain roughly 86,000 clones, around 86% of them singletons. The study gave focal radiation plus ipilimumab CTLA-4 blockade to patients with chemo-refractory metastatic non-small-cell lung cancer. V was trimmed by 7 bases and J by 4 bases, leaving 11 bases between them. In germline, CDR1 is MNHNS, CDR2 SASEGT. CDR3 length equals 14 residues. The source of this sequence is a human donor with non-small cell lung cancer who had stable disease on radiotherapy plus ipilimumab. The genes are TRBV6-1 and TRBJ1-6; D not certain. This sample comprised peripheral blood, obtained from a patient treated with radiotherapy plus ipilimumab. The CDR3 sequence: CASKATPYNSPLHF. CDR3 nucleotide sequence: TGTGCCAGCAAGGCCACCCCTTATAATTCACCCCTCCACTTT.